This is a list of T cell receptor beta chains from one sample in a study of early T cells in non-severe SARS-CoV-2 infection. MiXCR, run by TCRdb on the 5' RACE reads, gives a single entry per CDR3 protein. The sample lists about 46,000 distinct CDR3 sequences, roughly a tenth occurring once. The sample in question was whole blood, obtained at baseline. These receptor sequences come from an adult who was a healthcare worker with PCR-confirmed SARS-CoV-2 infection or an uninfected control (not recorded which). The CDR3 runs from the conserved cysteine through the conserved F or W. The order of the fields is V gene, clone size, J gene, D gene, CDR3 DNA, CDR3 protein. D genes are given only for firm matches. A clone size is listed for some rows: how often the clone was seen (once, few, many), or a class if it is expanded.

V: TRBV18; size: -; J: TRBJ1-1; D: -; DNA: TGTGCCAGCTCACGGCTAGACAGAGGTGAAGCTTTCTTT; CDR3: CASSRLDRGEAFF
V: TRBV5-1; size: many; J: TRBJ2-5; D: -; DNA: TGCGCCAGCAGCTTGGCCAGTTGGCACCAAGAGACCCAGTACTTC; CDR3: CASSLASWHQETQYF
V: TRBV20-1; size: few; J: TRBJ2-1; D: TRBD1; DNA: TGCAGTGCTATGACAGGGGGAAGCTCCTACAATGAGCAGTTCTTC; CDR3: CSAMTGGSSYNEQFF
V: TRBV7-8; size: few; J: TRBJ1-2; D: TRBD1; DNA: TGTGCCAGCAGCCAGGACAGGGGGTCGGACTATGGCTACACCTTC; CDR3: CASSQDRGSDYGYTF
V: TRBV7-6; size: -; J: TRBJ2-6; D: -; DNA: TGTGCCAGCAGCTTACCCGGGCAGGGTGACACTGGGGCCAACGTCCTGACTTTC; CDR3: CASSLPGQGDTGANVLTF
V: TRBV18; size: -; J: TRBJ2-2; D: -; DNA: TGTGCCAGCTCACTGGAGACCGGGGAGCTGTTTTTT; CDR3: CASSLETGELFF
V: TRBV4-1; size: -; J: TRBJ2-1; D: TRBD1; DNA: TGCGCCAGCAGCGAGATAGGGGACAGGTGGGATGAGCAGTTCTTC; CDR3: CASSEIGDRWDEQFF
V: TRBV28; size: many; J: TRBJ1-3; D: -; DNA: TGTGCCAGCGAGAGCTCTGGAAACACCATATATTTT; CDR3: CASESSGNTIYF
V: TRBV6-6; size: -; J: TRBJ1-5; D: TRBD1; DNA: TGTGCCAGCAGTTCCCAGGGGGCCCAGGGCCAGCCCCAGCATTTT; CDR3: CASSSQGAQGQPQHF
V: TRBV28; size: -; J: TRBJ2-7; D: -; DNA: TGTGCCAGCAGCCAAAACTACGAGCAGTACTTC; CDR3: CASSQNYEQYF
V: TRBV29-1; size: many; J: TRBJ2-3; D: -; DNA: TGCAGCGTTCGGTCAGGAGGCCCAGATACGCAGTATTTT; CDR3: CSVRSGGPDTQYF
V: TRBV29-1; size: once; J: TRBJ2-1; D: -; DNA: TGCAGCGTTTCAGTCTCCGCCCACAATGAGCAGTTCTTC; CDR3: CSVSVSAHNEQFF
V: TRBV28; size: few; J: TRBJ1-2; D: -; DNA: TGTGCCAGCAGTTTGCTTGTGATCTATGGCTACACCTTC; CDR3: CASSLLVIYGYTF
V: TRBV12-3/TRBV12-4; size: many; J: TRBJ1-3; D: -; DNA: TGTGCCAGCAGTTATTCTGGCTCCAGAAACACCATATATTTT; CDR3: CASSYSGSRNTIYF
V: TRBV28; size: many; J: TRBJ1-1; D: -; DNA: TGTGCCAGCAGTTCGGCTCCGAACACTGAAGCTTTCTTT; CDR3: CASSSAPNTEAFF
V: TRBV20-1; size: -; J: TRBJ2-7; D: -; DNA: TGCAGTGCTAGAGATCCACCGGGCGAGCAGTACTTC; CDR3: CSARDPPGEQYF
V: TRBV11-2; size: medium-sized; J: TRBJ2-1; D: TRBD2; DNA: TGTGCCAGCAACCCCCCTAGCGGGAGAGGGAATGAGCAGTTCTTC; CDR3: CASNPPSGRGNEQFF
V: TRBV19; size: -; J: TRBJ2-2; D: -; DNA: TGTGCCAGTAGTATTGGCGGGATGAACACCGGGGAGCTGTTTTTT; CDR3: CASSIGGMNTGELFF
V: TRBV6-5; size: -; J: TRBJ1-1; D: -; DNA: TGTGCCAGCAGAGACAGGTCGGTTAGCACTGAAGCTTTCTTT; CDR3: CASRDRSVSTEAFF
V: TRBV5-6; size: -; J: TRBJ1-1; D: TRBD1; DNA: TGTGCCAGCAGCTTTGGACAGGGACGAAACACTGAAGCTTTCTTT; CDR3: CASSFGQGRNTEAFF
V: TRBV7-8; size: -; J: TRBJ2-1; D: TRBD1; DNA: TGTGCCAGCAGCTTCCTCCCGGGACAGTCGAGCAATGAGCAGTTCTTC; CDR3: CASSFLPGQSSNEQFF
V: TRBV10-3; size: -; J: TRBJ2-5; D: TRBD2; DNA: TGTGCCATCAGTGAGCCTAGCGGGGCGCAAGAGACCCAGTACTTC; CDR3: CAISEPSGAQETQYF
V: TRBV6-5; size: many; J: TRBJ1-6; D: TRBD1; DNA: TGTGCCAGCAGCATGAATCCGGGACAGGGCTATAATTCACCCCTCCACTTT; CDR3: CASSMNPGQGYNSPLHF
V: TRBV19; size: few; J: TRBJ1-1; D: -; DNA: TGTGCCAGTAGTCGCCGGGACGGTGGGGAAGCTTTCTTT; CDR3: CASSRRDGGEAFF
V: TRBV6-1; size: many; J: TRBJ1-1; D: -; DNA: TGCTTCGGGGGAAACCGAATGAACACTGAAGCTTTCTTT; CDR3: CFGGNRMNTEAFF
V: TRBV29-1; size: many; J: TRBJ2-5; D: -; DNA: TGCAGCGTTGAGGGCAGGGGAGGAGGAGAGACCCAGTACTTC; CDR3: CSVEGRGGGETQYF
V: TRBV4-3; size: -; J: TRBJ2-4; D: -; DNA: TGCGCCAGCAGTACCTTTCGGGAATCGGACATTCAGTACTTC; CDR3: CASSTFRESDIQYF
V: TRBV11-2; size: many; J: TRBJ2-2; D: -; DNA: TGTGCCAGCAGCCCAGGACACGACACCGGGGAGCTGTTTTTT; CDR3: CASSPGHDTGELFF
V: TRBV5-1; size: -; J: TRBJ2-7; D: TRBD2; DNA: TGCGCCAGCAGCTTCCCCGAGCGGGAAGGGAGTTACGAGCAGTACTTC; CDR3: CASSFPEREGSYEQYF
V: TRBV6-6; size: -; J: TRBJ1-1; D: -; DNA: TGTGCCAGCAGGGCCCAGGGAACTGAAGCTTTCTTT; CDR3: CASRAQGTEAFF
V: TRBV5-4; size: -; J: TRBJ2-5; D: TRBD2; DNA: TGTGCCAGCAGCTCCGAGGCTAGCGGGGGATCAGAGACCCAGTACTTC; CDR3: CASSSEASGGSETQYF